This T cell receptor (beta chain) was identified during a study of identical twins. TCRdb itself ran the 5' RACE reads through MiXCR, one entry per CDR3 protein. Here the sample spans roughly 1,500,000 distinct CDR3 sequences, about 30% being singletons. Trimming took off 6 bases at V and 5 bases at J, with 17 bases between the two ends. Germline V gives CDR1 DFQATT, CDR2 SNEGSKA (reference sequence). This CDR3 has 15 amino acids. The rearrangement joins TRBV20-1 to TRBJ1-6; D is unresolved. This receptor was obtained from a newborn girl in good health. Sequenced sample: cord blood. The CDR3 loop is CSAREAVGNNSPLHF. The CDR3 DNA reads TGCAGTGCCCGGGAGGCCGTAGGGAATAATTCACCCCTCCACTTT.